This TCR beta chain is from a study of cytomegalovirus exposure and HLA in healthy donors. In germline, CDR1 is LGHNA, CDR2 YNFKEQ. Unmatched junction bases numbered 10, after V lost 3 bases and J lost 0 bases. This CDR3 has 19 residues. Sequencing was performed with immunoSEQ multiplex PCR; in TCRdb, only in-frame clones are kept and a portion is missing. Among roughly 150,000 clones listed, almost 85% were seen once. The source material was PBMCs. This receptor was identified in a man aged 30-40 years in good health and CMV-seropositive. The chain has TRBV4-2 and TRBJ1-5; 11 positions match TRBD1. The CDR3 reads CASSQGGQGVTNSNQPQHF. CDR3 nucleotides: TGTGCCAGCAGCCAGGGGGGACAGGGGGTAACTAATAGCAATCAGCCCCAGCATTTT.